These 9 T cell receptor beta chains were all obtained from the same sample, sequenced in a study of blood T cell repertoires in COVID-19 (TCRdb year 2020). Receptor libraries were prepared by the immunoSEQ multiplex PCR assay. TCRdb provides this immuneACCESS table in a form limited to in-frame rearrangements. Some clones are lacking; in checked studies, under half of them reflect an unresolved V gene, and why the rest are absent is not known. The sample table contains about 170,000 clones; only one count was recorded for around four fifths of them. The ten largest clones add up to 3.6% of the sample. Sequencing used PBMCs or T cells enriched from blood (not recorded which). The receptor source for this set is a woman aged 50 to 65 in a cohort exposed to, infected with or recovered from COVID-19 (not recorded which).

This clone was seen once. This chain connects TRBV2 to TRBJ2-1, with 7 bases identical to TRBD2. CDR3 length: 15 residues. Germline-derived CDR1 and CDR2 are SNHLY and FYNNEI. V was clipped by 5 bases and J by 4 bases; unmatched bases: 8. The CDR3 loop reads CASSPSGDLYNEQFF. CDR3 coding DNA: TGTGCCAGCAGTCCCAGCGGGGACCTTTACAATGAGCAGTTCTTC.

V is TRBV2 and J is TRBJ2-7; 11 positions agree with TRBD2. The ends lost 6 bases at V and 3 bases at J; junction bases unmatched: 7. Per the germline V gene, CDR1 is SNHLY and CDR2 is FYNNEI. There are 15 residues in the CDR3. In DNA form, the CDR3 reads TGTGCCAGCAGGACAACTAGCGGGAGTAACTACGAGCAGTACTTC. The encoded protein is CASRTTSGSNYEQYF.

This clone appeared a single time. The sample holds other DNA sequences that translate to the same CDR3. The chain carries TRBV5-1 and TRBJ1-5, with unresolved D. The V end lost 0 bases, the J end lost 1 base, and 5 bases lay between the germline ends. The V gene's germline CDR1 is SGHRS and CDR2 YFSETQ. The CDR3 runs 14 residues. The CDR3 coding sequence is TGCGCCAGCAGCTTGGGACAAAGCAATCAGCCCCAGCATTTT. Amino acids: CASSLGQSNQPQHF.

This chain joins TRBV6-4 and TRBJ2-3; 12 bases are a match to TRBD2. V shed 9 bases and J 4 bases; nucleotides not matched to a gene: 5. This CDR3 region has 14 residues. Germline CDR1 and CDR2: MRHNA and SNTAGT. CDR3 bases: TGTGCCAGGGTAACTAGCGGGGGGCCAGATACGCAGTATTTT. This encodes CARVTSGGPDTQYF.

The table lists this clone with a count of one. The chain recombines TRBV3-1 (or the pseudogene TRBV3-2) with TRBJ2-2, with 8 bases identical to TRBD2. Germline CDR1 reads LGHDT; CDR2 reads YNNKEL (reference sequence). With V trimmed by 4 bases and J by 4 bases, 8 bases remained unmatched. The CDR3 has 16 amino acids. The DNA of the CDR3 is TGTGCCAGCAGCCTTCGGACTAGCAGGGGCACCGGGGAGCTGTTTTTT. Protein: CASSLRTSRGTGELFF.

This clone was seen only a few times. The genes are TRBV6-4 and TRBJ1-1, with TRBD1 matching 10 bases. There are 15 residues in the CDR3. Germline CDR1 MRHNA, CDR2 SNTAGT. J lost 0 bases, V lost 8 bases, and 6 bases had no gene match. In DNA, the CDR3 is TGTGCCAGCCGGGACAGGGGATACCTGAACACTGAAGCTTTCTTT. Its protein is CASRDRGYLNTEAFF.

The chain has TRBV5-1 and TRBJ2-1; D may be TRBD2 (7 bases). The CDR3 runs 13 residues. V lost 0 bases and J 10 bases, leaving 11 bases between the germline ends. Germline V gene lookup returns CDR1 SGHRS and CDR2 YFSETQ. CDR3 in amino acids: CASSLVGGGEQFF. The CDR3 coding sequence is TGCGCCAGCAGCTTGGTAGGCGGGGGCGAGCAGTTCTTC.

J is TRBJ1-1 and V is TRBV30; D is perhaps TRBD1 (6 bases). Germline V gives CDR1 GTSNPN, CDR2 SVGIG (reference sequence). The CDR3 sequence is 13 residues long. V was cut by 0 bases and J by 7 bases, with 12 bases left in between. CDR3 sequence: CAWSVSQGFEAFF. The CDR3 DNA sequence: TGTGCCTGGAGTGTTTCACAGGGATTTGAAGCTTTCTTT.

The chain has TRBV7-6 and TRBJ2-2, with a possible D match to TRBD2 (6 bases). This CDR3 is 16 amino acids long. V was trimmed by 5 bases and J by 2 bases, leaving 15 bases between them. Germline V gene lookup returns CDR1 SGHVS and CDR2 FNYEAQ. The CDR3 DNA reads TGTGCCAGCAGCGGTAGGGAGCGGGTAAACACCGGGGAGCTGTTTTTT. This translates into CASSGRERVNTGELFF.